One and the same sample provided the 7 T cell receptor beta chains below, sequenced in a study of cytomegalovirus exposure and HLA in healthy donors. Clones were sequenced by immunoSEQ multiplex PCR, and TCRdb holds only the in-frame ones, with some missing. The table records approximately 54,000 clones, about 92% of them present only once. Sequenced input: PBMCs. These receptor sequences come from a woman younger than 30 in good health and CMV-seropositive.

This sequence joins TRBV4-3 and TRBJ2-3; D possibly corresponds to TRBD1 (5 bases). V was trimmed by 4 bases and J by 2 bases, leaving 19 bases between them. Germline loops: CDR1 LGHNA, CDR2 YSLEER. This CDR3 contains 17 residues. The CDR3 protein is CASSPNSGLYPTDTQYF. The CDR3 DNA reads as TGCGCCAGCAGCCCAAATTCAGGGCTTTATCCCACAGATACGCAGTATTTT.

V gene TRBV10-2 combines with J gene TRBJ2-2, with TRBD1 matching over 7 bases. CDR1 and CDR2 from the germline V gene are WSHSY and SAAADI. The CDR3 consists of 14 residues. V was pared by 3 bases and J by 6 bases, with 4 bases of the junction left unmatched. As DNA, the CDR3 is TGCGCCAGCAGTGAAACGCAGGGGGCCGGGGAGCTGTTTTTT. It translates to CASSETQGAGELFF.

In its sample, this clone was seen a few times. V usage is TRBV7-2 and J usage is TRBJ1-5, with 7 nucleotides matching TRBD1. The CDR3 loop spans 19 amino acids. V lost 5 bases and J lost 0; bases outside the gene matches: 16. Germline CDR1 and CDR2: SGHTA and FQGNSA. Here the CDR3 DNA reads TGTGCCAGCAGCCACGATCAGGGACAGCCCTACGGTAGCAATCAGCCCCAGCATTTT. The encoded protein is CASSHDQGQPYGSNQPQHF. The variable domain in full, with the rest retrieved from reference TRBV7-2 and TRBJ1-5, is GAGVSQSPSNKVTEKGKDVELRCDPISGHTALYWYRQSLGQGLEFLIYFQGNSAPDKSGLPSDRFSAERTGGSVSTLTIQRTQQEDSAVYLCASSHDQGQPYGSNQPQHFGDGTRLSIL.

The CDR3 here is CASSVGRGNTEAFF. The CDR3 coding sequence is TGTGCCAGCAGCGTAGGCAGGGGGAACACTGAAGCTTTCTTT. The chain has TRBV9 and TRBJ1-1, with TRBD1 as a possible D gene (6 bases). CDR1 is SGDLS and CDR2 is YYNGEE in the germline V gene. The CDR3 sequence is 14 residues long. Trimming removed 0 bases from V and 1 base from J, with 7 bases in between.

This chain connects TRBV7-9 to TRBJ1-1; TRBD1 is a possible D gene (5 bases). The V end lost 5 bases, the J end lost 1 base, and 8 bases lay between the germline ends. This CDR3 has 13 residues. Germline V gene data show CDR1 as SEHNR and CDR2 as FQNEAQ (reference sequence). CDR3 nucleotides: TGTGCCAGCAGCGGGACTCGGAACACTGAAGCTTTCTTT. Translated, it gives CASSGTRNTEAFF.

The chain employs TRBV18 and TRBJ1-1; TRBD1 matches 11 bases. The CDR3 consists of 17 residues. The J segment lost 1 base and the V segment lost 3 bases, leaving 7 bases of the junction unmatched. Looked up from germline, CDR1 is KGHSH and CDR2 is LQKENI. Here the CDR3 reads CASSPPGQGAGNTEAFF. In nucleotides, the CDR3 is TGTGCCAGCTCACCCCCAGGACAGGGGGCTGGGAACACTGAAGCTTTCTTT.

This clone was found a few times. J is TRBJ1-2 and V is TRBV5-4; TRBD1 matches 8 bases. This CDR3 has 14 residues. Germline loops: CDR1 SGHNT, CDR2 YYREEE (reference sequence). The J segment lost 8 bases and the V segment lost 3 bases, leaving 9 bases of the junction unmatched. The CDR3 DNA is TGTGCCAGCAGCTCGACAGGGGCCAGAGGGGGCTACACCTTC. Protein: CASSSTGARGGYTF.